This TCR beta chain derives from a study of post-analysis software for immune sequencing data. Study-wide background: The courses of disease that were included comprised relapsing-remitting, secondary progressive and progressive-relapsing multiple sclerosis.

Study-level results: Samples prepared in the same batch strongly co-clustered by F measure. Patients carried roughly 5 TRBV segments more frequently than controls did, and TRBV5-6, TRBV5-1 and TRBV20-1 were among them. Multiple sclerosis patients showed significantly lower normalized Chao1 diversity than controls did.

The CDR3 runs to 15 residues. Germline CDR1 and CDR2: DFQATT and SNEGSKA (reference sequence). The ends lost 4 bases at V and 3 bases at J; junction bases unmatched: 7. Prepared libraries of TCR beta cDNA carried unique molecular identifiers. TCRdb re-called the PCR reads through MiXCR, storing one row per CDR3 protein. Among about 820,000 distinct CDR3 sequences, roughly 50% were seen once, and the ten largest hold approximately 4.2%. Of note for this clonotype: Its antigen is still unknown.

This TCR was recovered from a girl aged 10-17 years with multiple sclerosis. The sequencing sample was made of blood. V usage is TRBV20-1 and J usage is TRBJ2-5; 11 nucleotides agree with TRBD2. The CDR3 bases are TGCAGTGCTATACCGGGACTAGCGGTGAAAGAGACCCAGTACTTC. This gives the protein CSAIPGLAVKETQYF.